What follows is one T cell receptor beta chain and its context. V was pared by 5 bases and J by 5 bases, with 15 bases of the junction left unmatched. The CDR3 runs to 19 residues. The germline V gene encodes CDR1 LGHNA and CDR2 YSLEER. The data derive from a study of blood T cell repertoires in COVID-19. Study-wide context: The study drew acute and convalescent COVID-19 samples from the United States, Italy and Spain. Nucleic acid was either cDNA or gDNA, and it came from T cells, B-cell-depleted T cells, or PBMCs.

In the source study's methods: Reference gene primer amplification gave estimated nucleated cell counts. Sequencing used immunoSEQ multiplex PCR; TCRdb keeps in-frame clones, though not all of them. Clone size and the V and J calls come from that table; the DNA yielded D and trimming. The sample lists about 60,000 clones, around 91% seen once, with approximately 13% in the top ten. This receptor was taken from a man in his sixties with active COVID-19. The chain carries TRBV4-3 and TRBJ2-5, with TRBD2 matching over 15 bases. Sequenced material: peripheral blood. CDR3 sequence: CASSTGSGTSGRRGETQYF. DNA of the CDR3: TGCGCCAGCAGCACAGGAAGCGGGACTAGCGGGAGGCGTGGGGAGACCCAGTACTTC.